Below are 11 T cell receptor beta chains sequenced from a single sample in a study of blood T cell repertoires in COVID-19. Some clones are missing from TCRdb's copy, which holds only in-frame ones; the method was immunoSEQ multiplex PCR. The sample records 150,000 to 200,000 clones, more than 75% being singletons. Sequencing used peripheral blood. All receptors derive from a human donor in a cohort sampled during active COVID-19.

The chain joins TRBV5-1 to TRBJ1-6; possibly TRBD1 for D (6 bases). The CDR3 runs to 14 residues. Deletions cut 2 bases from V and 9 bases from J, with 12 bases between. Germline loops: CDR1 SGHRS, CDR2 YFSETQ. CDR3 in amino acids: CASSLGGGGSPLHF. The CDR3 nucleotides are TGCGCCAGCAGCTTAGGGGGTGGTGGTTCACCCCTCCACTTT.

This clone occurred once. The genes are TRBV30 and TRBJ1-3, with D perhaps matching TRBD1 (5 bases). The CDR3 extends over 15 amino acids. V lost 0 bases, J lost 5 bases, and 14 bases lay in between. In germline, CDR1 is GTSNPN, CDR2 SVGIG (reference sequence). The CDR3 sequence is CAWSVRGGVRNTIYF. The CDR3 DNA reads TGTGCCTGGAGTGTACGGGGGGGAGTACGAAACACCATATATTTT. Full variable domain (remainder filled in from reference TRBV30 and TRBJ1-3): SQTIHQWPATLVQPVGSPLSLECTVEGTSNPNLYWYRQAAGRGLQLLFYSVGIGQISSEVPQNLSASRPQDRQFILSSKKLLLSDSGFYLCAWSVRGGVRNTIYFGEGSWLTVV.

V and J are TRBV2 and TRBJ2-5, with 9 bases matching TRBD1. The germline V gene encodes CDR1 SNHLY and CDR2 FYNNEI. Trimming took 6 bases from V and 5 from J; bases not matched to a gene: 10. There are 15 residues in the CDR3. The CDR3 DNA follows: TGTGCCAGCAGAGGCGGGACAGGGAAGTATGAGACCCAGTACTTC. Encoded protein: CASRGGTGKYETQYF.

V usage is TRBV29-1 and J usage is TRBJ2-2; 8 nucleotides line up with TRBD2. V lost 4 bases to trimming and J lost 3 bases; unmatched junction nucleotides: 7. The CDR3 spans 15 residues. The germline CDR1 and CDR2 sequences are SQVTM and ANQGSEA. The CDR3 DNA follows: TGCAGCGTTGCCCTAGCGGGTTGGGACACCGGGGAGCTGTTTTTT. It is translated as CSVALAGWDTGELFF.

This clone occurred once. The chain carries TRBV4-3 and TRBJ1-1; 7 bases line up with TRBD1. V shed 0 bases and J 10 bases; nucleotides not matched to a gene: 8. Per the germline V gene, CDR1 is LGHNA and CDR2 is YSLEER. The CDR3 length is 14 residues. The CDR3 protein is CASSQDSTGRGAFF. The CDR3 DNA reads TGCGCCAGCAGCCAAGATTCGACAGGGCGAGGAGCTTTCTTT.

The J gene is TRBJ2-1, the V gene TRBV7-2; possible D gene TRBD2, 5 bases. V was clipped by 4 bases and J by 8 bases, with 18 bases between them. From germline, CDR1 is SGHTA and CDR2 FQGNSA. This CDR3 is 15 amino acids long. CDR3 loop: CASSSMTTFGDEQFF. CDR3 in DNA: TGTGCCAGCAGCTCGATGACTACTTTTGGGGATGAGCAGTTCTTC.

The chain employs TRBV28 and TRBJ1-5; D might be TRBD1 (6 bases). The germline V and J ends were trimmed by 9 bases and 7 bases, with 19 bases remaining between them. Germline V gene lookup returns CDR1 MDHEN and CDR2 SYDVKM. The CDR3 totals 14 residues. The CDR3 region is CASTWGPGEQPQHF. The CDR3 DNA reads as TGTGCCAGTACCTGGGGGCCAGGGGAACAGCCCCAGCATTTT.

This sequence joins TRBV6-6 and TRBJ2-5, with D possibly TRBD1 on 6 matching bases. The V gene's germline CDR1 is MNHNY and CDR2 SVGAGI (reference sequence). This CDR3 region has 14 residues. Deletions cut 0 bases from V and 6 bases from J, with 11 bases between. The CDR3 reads CASSYSAGVKTQYF. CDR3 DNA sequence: TGTGCCAGCAGTTACTCGGCAGGGGTGAAGACCCAGTACTTC.

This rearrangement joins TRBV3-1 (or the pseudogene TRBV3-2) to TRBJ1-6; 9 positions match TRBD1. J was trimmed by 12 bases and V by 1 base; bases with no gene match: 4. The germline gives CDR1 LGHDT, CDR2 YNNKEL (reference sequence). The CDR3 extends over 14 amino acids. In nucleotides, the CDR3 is TGTGCCAGCAGCCAAGGACAGGGGGATAAACCCCTCCACTTT. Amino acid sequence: CASSQGQGDKPLHF.

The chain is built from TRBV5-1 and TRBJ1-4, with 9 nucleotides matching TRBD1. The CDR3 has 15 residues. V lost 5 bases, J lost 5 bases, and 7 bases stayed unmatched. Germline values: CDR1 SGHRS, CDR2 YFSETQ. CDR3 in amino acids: CASRPQGALNEKLFF. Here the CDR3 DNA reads TGCGCCAGCAGGCCACAGGGGGCCCTAAATGAAAAACTGTTTTTT. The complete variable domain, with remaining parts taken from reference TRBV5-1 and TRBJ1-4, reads KAGVTQTPRYLIKTRGQQVTLSCSPISGHRSVSWYQQTPGQGLQFLFEYFSETQRNKGNFPGRFSGRQFSNSRSEMNVSTLELGDSALYLCASRPQGALNEKLFFGSGTQLSVL.

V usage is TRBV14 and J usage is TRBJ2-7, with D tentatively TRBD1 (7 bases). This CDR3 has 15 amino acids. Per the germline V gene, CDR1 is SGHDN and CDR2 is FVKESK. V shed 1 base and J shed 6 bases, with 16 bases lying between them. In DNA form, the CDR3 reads TGTGCCAGCAGCCAAGTGCGCGACAGGGAGGCCGAGCAGTACTTC. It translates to CASSQVRDREAEQYF.